This entry lists 20 T cell receptor beta chains sequenced from one sample in a study of cytomegalovirus exposure and HLA in healthy donors (dated by TCRdb to the late 2010s). The library relied on the immunoSEQ multiplex PCR assay. For the multiplex PCR, a mixture combining 60 forward primers for TCR Vbeta segments and 13 reverse primers for TCR Jbeta segments was used. The clones in this table, taken by TCRdb from immuneACCESS, are in-frame only. Not every clone is retained; where verified, under half of the shortfall comes from an unresolved V gene, and the cause of the rest is unknown. The sample has approximately 140,000 clones on record, around 79% of them singletons. 3.5% of the sample is taken by the ten largest. Sample: PBMCs. Receptors were obtained from a human donor in good health.

The V call is TRBV5-1, the J call TRBJ2-5, with D possibly being TRBD1 (7 bases). Germline V CDR1 and CDR2: SGHRS, YFSETQ. The CDR3 spans 15 residues. V was clipped by 5 bases and J by 2 bases, with 16 bases between them. CDR3 in amino acids: CASREGALGQETQYF. The DNA for the CDR3 is TGCGCCAGCAGGGAGGGGGCATTGGGGCAAGAGACCCAGTACTTC.

This clone was observed once. CDR3 nucleotide sequence: TGTGCCAGTAGTATGGAGGACAGGGTTGACGAAAAACTGTTTTTT. As protein: CASSMEDRVDEKLFF. J is TRBJ1-4 and V is TRBV19; TRBD1 aligns across 8 bases. The CDR3 loop spans 15 amino acids. CDR1 is LNHDA, CDR2 SQIVND, per germline (reference sequence). After removal of 3 bases from V and 8 bases from J, the junction contained 8 bases not matched to a gene. Together with reference TRBV19 and TRBJ1-4, the CDR3 gives the full variable domain: DGGITQSPKYLFRKEGQNVTLSCEQNLNHDAMYWYRQDPGQGLRLIYYSQIVNDFQKGDIAEGYSVSREKKESFPLTVTSAQKNPTAFYLCASSMEDRVDEKLFFGSGTQLSVL.

The chain joins TRBV7-5 to TRBJ1-6. TRBV7-5 is marked as a pseudogene. The CDR3 has 16 amino acids. CDR3 sequence (DNA): TGTGTCAGAAGCTTAGCCCCCGGACTCTCGGGGTCACCCCTCCACTTT. Its translation is CVRSLAPGLSGSPLHF.

The chain joins TRBV27 to TRBJ2-1; 9 bases align to TRBD1. The CDR3 has 19 amino acids. CDR1 is MNHEY and CDR2 is SMNVEV in the germline V gene (reference sequence). J gave up 5 bases and V 3 bases, and 17 bases lay outside the gene matches. The CDR3 nucleotides read TGTGCCAGCAGTTTTAGGCGGGACAGGGTCGCGGAGGCAAACAATGAGCAGTTCTTC. It codes for CASSFRRDRVAEANNEQFF.

The V call is TRBV5-6, the J call TRBJ1-1; D gene unclear. The CDR3 has 14 residues. Trimming pared 3 bases from V and 4 bases from J, leaving 13 bases between. Germline CDR1 reads SGHDT; CDR2 reads YYEEEE. This chain's CDR3 is CASSWRVWGTEAFF. The DNA for the CDR3 is TGTGCCAGCAGCTGGAGGGTTTGGGGCACTGAAGCTTTCTTT.

The chain employs TRBV12-5 and TRBJ2-2; tentative D call: TRBD1 (8 bases). CDR3 length: 15 residues. Germline V gene lookup returns CDR1 LGHNT and CDR2 FRNRAP. V was trimmed by 4 bases and J by 5 bases, leaving 14 bases between them. In nucleotides, the CDR3 is TGTGCTAGTGGTTCTCACAGGGGGGGAACCGGGGAGCTGTTTTTT. As protein: CASGSHRGGTGELFF. Supplemented by reference TRBV12-5 and TRBJ2-2, the full variable domain reads DARVTQTPRHKVTEMGQEVTMRCQPILGHNTVFWYRQTMMQGLELLAYFRNRAPLDDSGMPKDRFSAEMPDATLATLKIQPSEPRDSAVYFCASGSHRGGTGELFFGEGSRLTVL.

The chain recombines TRBV4-3 with TRBJ1-2, with D possibly matching TRBD1 (6 bases). CDR1 and CDR2 from the germline V gene are LGHNA and YSLEER. Deletions cut 0 bases from V and 11 bases from J, with 22 bases between. The CDR3 is made up of 16 amino acids. The CDR3: CASSQDRGGPSMFYTF. The CDR3 DNA is TGCGCCAGCAGCCAAGATAGGGGGGGCCCTTCGATGTTTTACACCTTC.

This clone has a single count. Distinct nucleotide sequences in the sample also encode this CDR3. The rearrangement joins TRBV7-8 to TRBJ1-5; 8 bases are shared with TRBD1. CDR3 size: 15 residues. V dropped 4 bases and J dropped 1; count of bases not matched to a gene: 3. From germline, CDR1 is SGHVS and CDR2 FQNEAQ. The CDR3 loop is CASSSDRVSNQPQHF. CDR3 nucleotides: TGTGCCAGCAGCTCGGACAGGGTGAGCAATCAGCCCCAGCATTTT.

The J gene is TRBJ2-7, the V gene TRBV19; 9 nucleotides agree with TRBD2. The CDR3 runs 14 residues. Germline CDR1 reads LNHDA; CDR2 reads SQIVND (reference sequence). V gave up 8 bases and J gave up 6 bases; unmatched junction bases: 11. The CDR3 DNA reads as TGTGCCAGTTCGGAGGGACTAGCTATCACCGAGCAGTACTTC. Translation: CASSEGLAITEQYF.

The chain employs TRBV7-8 and TRBJ1-1; perhaps TRBD1 as D (5 bases). This CDR3 region has 15 residues. The germline V and J ends were trimmed by 5 bases and 7 bases, with 20 bases remaining between them. Germline values: CDR1 SGHVS, CDR2 FQNEAQ. The CDR3 spells CASSPIIIGDGEAFF. CDR3 DNA sequence: TGTGCCAGCAGCCCCATAATTATAGGGGATGGTGAAGCTTTCTTT.

The table lists this clone with a count of one. The gene calls are TRBV30 and TRBJ1-5; D uncertain. The CDR3 has 13 residues. Trimming removed 0 bases at V and 7 bases at J, with 10 bases between. Germline V gives CDR1 GTSNPN, CDR2 SVGIG (reference sequence). The CDR3 nucleotides read TGTGCCTGGAGTGTACGCTCCGGGCAGCCCCAGCATTTT. Amino acids: CAWSVRSGQPQHF. Full variable domain (missing parts from reference TRBV30 and TRBJ1-5): SQTIHQWPATLVQPVGSPLSLECTVEGTSNPNLYWYRQAAGRGLQLLFYSVGIGQISSEVPQNLSASRPQDRQFILSSKKLLLSDSGFYLCAWSVRSGQPQHFGDGTRLSIL.

This chain joins TRBV14 and TRBJ1-2; D unresolved. This CDR3 comprises 14 residues. Germline lookup yields CDR1 SGHDN and CDR2 FVKESK. Trimming cost V 0 bases and J 7 bases, with 12 bases left between them. The DNA of the CDR3 is TGTGCCAGCAGCCAAGATCGCCTACCGGGTGGCTACACCTTC. Its translation is CASSQDRLPGGYTF.

This clone came up once. V is TRBV5-6 and J is TRBJ2-7; 7 bases map to TRBD2. Per germline, CDR1 SGHDT and CDR2 YYEEEE. The J segment lost 5 bases and the V segment lost 1 base, leaving 6 bases of the junction unmatched. The CDR3 is made up of 14 amino acids. CDR3 residues: CASSLWGGLNEQYF. CDR3 coding DNA: TGTGCCAGCAGCTTGTGGGGGGGACTTAACGAGCAGTACTTC.

The gene calls are TRBV7-6 and TRBJ2-5; possibly TRBD1 for D (5 bases). The V end was cut by 5 bases, the J end by 4 bases, with 14 bases between. This CDR3 has 14 amino acids. Germline V CDR1 and CDR2: SGHVS, FNYEAQ. CDR3 residues: CASSPQGRRETQYF. CDR3 sequence (DNA): TGTGCCAGCAGCCCGCAGGGTAGAAGAGAGACCCAGTACTTC.

The gene calls are TRBV27 and TRBJ1-1; D remains unclear. From germline, CDR1 is MNHEY and CDR2 SMNVEV (reference sequence). The V end lost 3 bases, the J end lost 5 bases, and 10 bases lay between the germline ends. CDR3 size: 13 residues. The CDR3 DNA follows: TGTGCCAGCAGTTTTGGAGGGTTGACTGAAGCTTTCTTT. Its translation: CASSFGGLTEAFF.

In its sample, this clone was seen a few times. This chain joins TRBV28 and TRBJ1-4; no definite D call. In germline, CDR1 is MDHEN, CDR2 SYDVKM. This CDR3 is built from 12 residues. The V gene lost 6 bases and the J gene lost 5 bases, with 7 bases spanning the gap. Written as DNA, the CDR3 is TGTGCCAGCAGGGTACTAAATGAAAAACTGTTTTTT. It encodes CASRVLNEKLFF.

The chain recombines TRBV9 with TRBJ2-1, with D tentatively TRBD2 (6 bases). Germline values: CDR1 SGDLS, CDR2 YYNGEE. This CDR3 has 16 residues. Trimming pared 0 bases from V and 7 bases from J, leaving 17 bases between. Here the CDR3 reads CASSVGGGAANNEQFF. Here the CDR3 DNA reads TGTGCCAGCAGCGTAGGGGGCGGGGCCGCGAATAATGAGCAGTTCTTC.

J is TRBJ1-1 and V is TRBV27, with D tentatively TRBD1 (6 bases). This CDR3 spans 13 amino acids. Germline V gives CDR1 MNHEY, CDR2 SMNVEV (reference sequence). The ends were cut back, 6 bases at V and 1 base at J, with 9 bases in the middle. The CDR3 region has the DNA TGTGCCAGCAGCTTACAGGGGAACACTGAAGCTTTCTTT. Its protein product is CASSLQGNTEAFF.

CDR3 region: CASSVGTDPSTDTQYF. In DNA, the CDR3 is TGTGCCAGCAGCGTGGGGACAGACCCTAGCACAGATACGCAGTATTTT. The chain carries TRBV9 and TRBJ2-3, with 7 bases lining up with TRBD1. The CDR3 covers 16 residues. The germline CDR1 and CDR2 sequences are SGDLS and YYNGEE. With V trimmed by 2 bases and J by 0 bases, 6 bases remained unmatched. Complete variable domain (other parts from reference TRBV9 and TRBJ2-3): DSGVTQTPKHLITATGQRVTLRCSPRSGDLSVYWYQQSLDQGLQFLIQYYNGEERAKGNILERFSAQQFPDLHSELNLSSLELGDSALYFCASSVGTDPSTDTQYFGPGTRLTVL.

A single count supports this clone. The chain has TRBV29-1 and TRBJ2-3, with D possibly TRBD1 on 6 matching bases. V was pared by 3 bases and J by 5 bases, with 9 bases between. This CDR3 has 12 amino acids. Germline loops: CDR1 SQVTM, CDR2 ANQGSEA. The CDR3 spells CSVEGARDTQYF. DNA of the CDR3: TGCAGCGTTGAGGGGGCGAGAGATACGCAGTATTTT.